These 31 T cell receptor beta chains were all obtained from the same sample, sequenced in a study of cytomegalovirus exposure and HLA in healthy donors. PCR was performed using 60 Vbeta and 13 Jbeta primers. The data were produced by immunoSEQ multiplex PCR, yet TCRdb's version contains in-frame clones alone and is incomplete. The repertoire table contains under 50,000 clones. The material sequenced was PBMCs. The receptors originated from a male donor in good health and CMV-seronegative.

This chain links TRBV7-2 with TRBJ1-1, with TRBD1 matching 7 bases. CDR3 length equals 14 residues. After removal of 5 bases from V and 1 base from J, the junction contained 4 bases not matched to a gene. Per germline, CDR1 SGHTA and CDR2 FQGNSA. CDR3 bases: TGTGCCAGCAGCCCCGACAGGGCGAACACTGAAGCTTTCTTT. It codes for CASSPDRANTEAFF.

The V and J genes are TRBV7-6 and TRBJ2-5, with D possibly being TRBD1 (5 bases). The assigned J gene may be wrong: the sequence end matches TRBJ2-7 better. CDR1 and CDR2 from the germline V gene are SGHVS and FNYEAQ. The CDR3 is 15 amino acids. In DNA, the CDR3 is TGTGCCAGCAGCTTGGGCAGGGCGATTTCCTACGAGCAGTACTTC. As protein: CASSLGRAISYEQYF.

The chain couples TRBV30 to TRBJ2-5, with D possibly matching TRBD1 (6 bases). Germline assignment: CDR1 GTSNPN and CDR2 SVGIG (reference sequence). Trimming cost V 3 bases and J 4 bases, with 21 bases left between them. There are 16 residues in the CDR3. CDR3 sequence: CAWRKGVVVGLETQYF. The CDR3 DNA sequence: TGTGCCTGGAGGAAGGGGGTTGTTGTAGGGCTAGAGACCCAGTACTTC. The complete variable domain, with remaining parts taken from reference TRBV30 and TRBJ2-5, reads SQTIHQWPATLVQPVGSPLSLECTVEGTSNPNLYWYRQAAGRGLQLLFYSVGIGQISSEVPQNLSASRPQDRQFILSSKKLLLSDSGFYLCAWRKGVVVGLETQYFGPGTRLLVL.

This chain joins TRBV6-1 and TRBJ2-3, with 8 bases fitting TRBD2. The CDR3 contains 15 residues. The J segment lost 2 bases and the V segment lost 6 bases, leaving 7 bases of the junction unmatched. In germline, CDR1 is MNHNS, CDR2 SASEGT. The DNA of the CDR3 is TGTGCCAGCAGCGGACGGGGGGGCTTCACAGATACGCAGTATTTT. Translating it yields CASSGRGGFTDTQYF.

The chain is built from TRBV9 and TRBJ1-1; TRBD1 matches 8 bases. Germline values: CDR1 SGDLS, CDR2 YYNGEE. The CDR3 is made up of 15 amino acids. With V trimmed by 5 bases and J by 1 base, 7 bases remained unmatched. CDR3 nucleotide sequence: TGTGCCAGCAGGGGTACACAGGGGGAGAACACTGAAGCTTTCTTT. It codes for CASRGTQGENTEAFF.

V is TRBV18 and J is TRBJ1-1, with 11 bases that match TRBD1. Germline CDR1 and CDR2: KGHSH and LQKENI. The CDR3 length is 15 residues. After removal of 2 bases from V and 4 bases from J, the junction contained 3 bases not matched to a gene. CDR3 DNA: TGTGCCAGCTCACCAGTGGACAGGGGGCTCACTGAAGCTTTCTTT. The encoded protein is CASSPVDRGLTEAFF. Together with reference TRBV18 and TRBJ1-1, the CDR3 gives the full variable domain: NAGVMQNPRHLVRRRGQEARLRCSPMKGHSHVYWYRQLPEEGLKFMVYLQKENIIDESGMPKERFSAEFPKEGPSILRIQQVVRGDSAAYFCASSPVDRGLTEAFFGQGTRLTVV.

J is TRBJ2-3 and V is TRBV4-1; 15 bases line up with TRBD2. The germline V gene encodes CDR1 MGHRA and CDR2 YSYEKL. The ends lost 1 base at V and 2 bases at J; junction bases unmatched: 10. CDR3 length equals 20 residues. The CDR3 coding sequence is TGCGCCAGCAGCCAAGTCAAGGGACTAGCGGGGGGTGTCCCCACAGATACGCAGTATTTT. Amino acid sequence: CASSQVKGLAGGVPTDTQYF.

The rearrangement links TRBV29-1 to TRBJ2-5; TRBD1 aligns across 9 bases. The J call may be wrong; the DNA end is better matched by TRBJ2-7. This CDR3 has 12 residues. The germline V gene has CDR1 SQVTM and CDR2 ANQGSEA. The CDR3 DNA follows: TGCAGCGTCCGGGACAGGGTCTACGAGCAGTACTTC. Encoded protein: CSVRDRVYEQYF.

The chain links TRBV7-9 to TRBJ1-4; D gene uncertain. CDR1 is SEHNR and CDR2 is FQNEAQ in the germline V gene (reference sequence). CDR3 size: 15 residues. The V gene lost 2 bases and the J gene lost 0 bases, with 7 bases spanning the gap. The CDR3 is CASSLLSPTNEKLFF. As DNA, the CDR3 is TGTGCCAGCAGCTTACTCTCTCCAACTAATGAAAAACTGTTTTTT.

The V and J genes are TRBV18 and TRBJ1-1; 9 positions match TRBD1. Looked up from germline, CDR1 is KGHSH and CDR2 is LQKENI. Trimming at V came to 3 bases and at J to 8 bases, leaving 10 bases not matched to a gene. The CDR3 is 15 amino acids. In nucleotides, the CDR3 is TGTGCCAGCTCACCGTACAGGGGGCCCGAGCAGGAAGCTTTCTTT. Its protein is CASSPYRGPEQEAFF. Supplemented by reference TRBV18 and TRBJ1-1, the full variable domain reads NAGVMQNPRHLVRRRGQEARLRCSPMKGHSHVYWYRQLPEEGLKFMVYLQKENIIDESGMPKERFSAEFPKEGPSILRIQQVVRGDSAAYFCASSPYRGPEQEAFFGQGTRLTVV.

Here the CDR3 reads CAILREGGEQYF. The CDR3 coding sequence is TGTGCCATCCTGCGGGAGGGAGGCGAGCAGTACTTC. The genes are TRBV10-3 and TRBJ2-7, with 9 bases identical to TRBD2. The CDR3 loop spans 12 amino acids. The germline V gene has CDR1 ENHRY and CDR2 SYGVKD. V shed 8 bases and J 6 bases; nucleotides not matched to a gene: 5.

This sequence joins TRBV6-6 and TRBJ1-1; 8 bases agree with TRBD1. The CDR3 covers 15 residues. Germline lookup yields CDR1 MNHNY and CDR2 SVGAGI (reference sequence). V trimming: 5 bases; J trimming: 1 base; junction bases outside the gene matches: 6. CDR3 sequence reads: CASSTRQGWNTEAFF. CDR3 sequence (DNA): TGTGCCAGCAGTACCCGACAGGGGTGGAACACTGAAGCTTTCTTT.

This chain links TRBV7-2 with TRBJ1-2; weak D call: TRBD1 (5 bases). V lost 3 bases and J 0 bases, leaving 8 bases between the germline ends. From germline, CDR1 is SGHTA and CDR2 FQGNSA. This CDR3 comprises 14 residues. CDR3 in amino acids: CASSFYRTNYGYTF. CDR3 bases: TGTGCCAGCAGCTTTTACAGGACTAACTATGGCTACACCTTC.

The chain uses TRBV5-1 and TRBJ2-5; 13 nucleotides match TRBD2. The CDR3 totals 17 residues. With V trimmed by 3 bases and J by 3 bases, 8 bases remained unmatched. Per the germline V gene, CDR1 is SGHRS and CDR2 is YFSETQ. The CDR3 coding sequence is TGCGCCAGCAGCTGGGGGAGGACTAGCGGGGGAGAAGAGACCCAGTACTTC. Translated: CASSWGRTSGGEETQYF.

The chain joins TRBV7-3 to TRBJ2-5, with 8 bases aligning to TRBD2. The CDR3 is made up of 15 amino acids. Germline trimming cut 5 bases from V and 2 bases from J; bases unmatched to any gene: 7. The germline CDR1 and CDR2 sequences are SGHTA and FQGTGA. CDR3: CASSAITGGQETQYF. CDR3 nucleotide sequence: TGTGCCAGCAGCGCCATTACGGGGGGGCAAGAGACCCAGTACTTC.

The chain combines TRBV7-9 with TRBJ1-5; possibly TRBD1 for D (5 bases). Germline assignment: CDR1 SEHNR and CDR2 FQNEAQ (reference sequence). The V and J ends lost 5 bases and 7 bases respectively, with 15 bases between them. The CDR3 has 14 amino acids. This CDR3 reads CASSRGDWGQPQHF. The CDR3 nucleotides read TGTGCCAGCAGCCGAGGGGACTGGGGACAGCCCCAGCATTTT. The full variable domain, rest sourced from reference TRBV7-9 and TRBJ1-5, is DTGVSQNPRHKITKRGQNVTFRCDPISEHNRLYWYRQTLGQGPEFLTYFQNEAQLEKSRLLSDRFSAERPKGSFSTLEIQRTEQGDSAMYLCASSRGDWGQPQHFGDGTRLSIL.

The chain has TRBV5-6 and TRBJ2-2; 8 nucleotides align to TRBD1. The germline V gene has CDR1 SGHDT and CDR2 YYEEEE. V shed 4 bases, J shed 7 bases, and the junction held 9 bases outside the gene matches. This CDR3 is 15 amino acids long. This CDR3 is CASSPQGVRGGELFF. The CDR3 DNA is TGTGCCAGCAGCCCACAGGGGGTTCGGGGCGGGGAGCTGTTTTTT.

Measured by frequency, this clone is medium-sized (0.01 to 0.1%). The chain links TRBV9 to TRBJ1-4; the match to TRBD1 covers 8 bases. The CDR3 extends over 14 amino acids. Germline V gene data show CDR1 as SGDLS and CDR2 as YYNGEE. Losses at the gene ends were 3 bases for V and 7 bases for J; bases not matched to a gene: 5. The CDR3 loop is CASSAQDRAEKLFF. CDR3 coding DNA: TGTGCCAGCAGCGCACAGGACAGGGCTGAAAAACTGTTTTTT.

J is TRBJ2-3 and V is TRBV9; possible D gene TRBD2, 7 bases. There are 16 residues in the CDR3. Between the trimmed V and J ends, which lost 0 bases and 2 bases, there was a span of 13 bases. Per the germline V gene, CDR1 is SGDLS and CDR2 is YYNGEE. This chain's CDR3 is CASSVGSGGLTDTQYF. The CDR3 coding sequence is TGTGCCAGCAGCGTAGGCTCGGGGGGCCTCACAGATACGCAGTATTTT.

V gene TRBV7-9 combines with J gene TRBJ2-7; D is undetermined. In germline, CDR1 is SEHNR, CDR2 FQNEAQ (reference sequence). V was cut by 3 bases and J by 3 bases, with 9 bases left in between. The CDR3 totals 13 residues. The CDR3 sequence is CASSFGGFYEQYF. The DNA for the CDR3 is TGTGCCAGCAGCTTCGGCGGTTTCTACGAGCAGTACTTC.

The CDR3, as DNA: TGTGCCAGCAGTGGAGGGTTATCACCCCTCCACTTT. It encodes CASSGGLSPLHF. The chain is built from TRBV28 and TRBJ1-6; no firm D call. Trimming stripped 5 bases from V and 10 bases from J, with 9 bases between. Germline V lookup: CDR1 MDHEN, CDR2 SYDVKM. The CDR3 has 12 residues.

The chain carries TRBV11-2 and TRBJ1-5, with 9 bases identical to TRBD1. The V gene's germline CDR1 is SGHAT and CDR2 FQNNGV. Losses at the gene ends were 2 bases for V and 7 bases for J; bases not matched to a gene: 6. The CDR3 has 15 residues. Here the CDR3 reads CASSLLQGAKQPQHF. DNA of the CDR3: TGTGCCAGCAGCTTACTACAGGGGGCCAAACAGCCCCAGCATTTT.

This rearrangement joins TRBV5-1 to TRBJ1-1, with D possibly matching TRBD1 (5 bases). CDR3 size: 15 residues. Trimming pared 3 bases from V and 4 bases from J, leaving 16 bases between. CDR1 is SGHRS and CDR2 is YFSETQ in the germline V gene. CDR3 coding DNA: TGCGCCAGCAGCTCCCGGGGGAGGGTCGGCACTGAAGCTTTCTTT. Amino acids: CASSSRGRVGTEAFF.

The chain is built from TRBV5-1 and TRBJ1-2; 10 positions match TRBD1. Unmatched junction bases numbered 5, after V lost 3 bases and J lost 6 bases. CDR3 length: 14 residues. The germline gives CDR1 SGHRS, CDR2 YFSETQ. CDR3 nucleotide sequence: TGCGCCAGCAGCTCCTCTGGGACAGGGGATGGCTACACCTTC. It codes for CASSSSGTGDGYTF.

CDR3 in amino acids: CASSSRQETEAFF. The CDR3 DNA reads TGTGCCAGCAGCTCTCGACAGGAGACTGAAGCTTTCTTT. The chain employs TRBV5-8 and TRBJ1-1, with a possible D match to TRBD1 (6 bases). V shed 3 bases and J shed 5 bases, with 11 bases lying between them. The CDR3 extends over 13 amino acids. Germline V gene data show CDR1 as SGHTS and CDR2 as YDEGEE. Variable domain in full (rest from reference TRBV5-8 and TRBJ1-1): EAGVTQSPTHLIKTRGQQATLRCSPISGHTSVYWYQQALGLGLQFLLWYDEGEERNRGNFPPRFSGRQFPNYSSELNVNALELEDSALYLCASSSRQETEAFFGQGTRLTVV.

This chain joins TRBV5-1 and TRBJ1-1, with D perhaps matching TRBD1 (5 bases). The germline V and J ends were trimmed by 4 bases and 4 bases, with 14 bases remaining between them. Germline CDR1 is SGHRS and CDR2 is YFSETQ. The CDR3 is 14 amino acids. The CDR3 spells CASSPDTLSTEAFF. The DNA of the CDR3 is TGCGCCAGCAGCCCGGACACCCTAAGCACTGAAGCTTTCTTT. The complete variable domain, with remaining parts taken from reference TRBV5-1 and TRBJ1-1, reads KAGVTQTPRYLIKTRGQQVTLSCSPISGHRSVSWYQQTPGQGLQFLFEYFSETQRNKGNFPGRFSGRQFSNSRSEMNVSTLELGDSALYLCASSPDTLSTEAFFGQGTRLTVV.

The chain uses TRBV14 and TRBJ2-3, with D perhaps TRBD1 (7 bases). The germline gives CDR1 SGHDN, CDR2 FVKESK. The CDR3 consists of 19 residues. Trimming removed 1 base at V and 1 base at J, with 21 bases between. The DNA for the CDR3 is TGTGCCAGCAGCCAAGCCAGACAGGGAGGCTATCGGCGCACAGATACGCAGTATTTT. It yields the protein CASSQARQGGYRRTDTQYF.

The V and J genes are TRBV10-3 and TRBJ2-1; 7 bases agree with TRBD2. V was clipped by 3 bases and J by 4 bases; unmatched bases: 6. This CDR3 region has 15 residues. From germline, CDR1 is ENHRY and CDR2 SYGVKD. The chain's CDR3 is CAISEAGRMYNEQFF. CDR3 coding DNA: TGTGCCATCAGTGAAGCGGGACGGATGTACAATGAGCAGTTCTTC.

The chain uses TRBV4-1 and TRBJ1-3; D remains ambiguous. Germline V gene data show CDR1 as MGHRA and CDR2 as YSYEKL. The length of the CDR3 is 15 residues. V gave up 0 bases and J gave up 3 bases, with 9 bases separating them. CDR3 amino acids: CASSQDEEIGNTIYF. The CDR3 DNA reads TGCGCCAGCAGCCAAGACGAGGAGATTGGAAACACCATATATTTT.

The chain links TRBV19 to TRBJ1-1; D gene unclear. CDR1 and CDR2 (germline): LNHDA, SQIVND (reference sequence). The CDR3 spans 15 residues. Trimming stripped 7 bases from V and 5 bases from J, with 20 bases between. The CDR3 DNA sequence: TGTGCCAGTACGGCAGCGGCGGGAGGGAGTACTGAAGCTTTCTTT. The encoded protein is CASTAAAGGSTEAFF.

The rearrangement joins TRBV2 to TRBJ1-6; D perhaps matches TRBD1 (5 bases). V was pared by 6 bases and J by 5 bases, with 11 bases between. The CDR3 is 14 amino acids. CDR1 is SNHLY and CDR2 is FYNNEI in the germline V gene. This chain's CDR3 is CASSREGHNSPLHF. The CDR3 nucleotides are TGTGCCAGCAGCAGGGAGGGTCATAATTCACCCCTCCACTTT.